Listed here are 9 T cell receptor beta chains from one sample, sequenced in a study of blood T cell repertoires in COVID-19 (TCRdb year 2020). Library preparation employed the immunoSEQ multiplex PCR assay. TCRdb took over this immuneACCESS table, retaining in-frame rearrangements with V and J assigned. Such tables are incomplete; in checked studies, under half of the missing clones stem from an unresolved V gene, and the remainder is unexplained. The sample has a few hundred thousand clones on record, around 82% of them singletons. The ten biggest clones cover around 13% of the sample. The sequencing sample was made of peripheral blood. All receptors derive from a human donor in a cohort sampled during active COVID-19.

V gene TRBV18 combines with J gene TRBJ2-6; 9 positions agree with TRBD1. The CDR3 runs 16 residues. Germline trimming cut 6 bases from V and 2 bases from J; bases unmatched to any gene: 5. Germline CDR1 is KGHSH and CDR2 is LQKENI. CDR3 DNA: TGTGCCAGCTCCGGGGACAGGGCCCCTGGGGCCAACGTCCTGACTTTC. This encodes CASSGDRAPGANVLTF.

This clone was counted many times. The rearrangement links TRBV9 to TRBJ2-1, with 7 bases fitting TRBD2. There are 13 residues in the CDR3. The V gene's germline CDR1 is SGDLS and CDR2 YYNGEE. J gave up 7 bases and V 3 bases, and 4 bases lay outside the gene matches. CDR3 loop: CASSGPGGNEQFF. The CDR3 bases are TGTGCCAGCAGCGGTCCGGGGGGAAATGAGCAGTTCTTC.

This rearrangement joins TRBV9 to TRBJ1-2; no clear D gene. There are 13 residues in the CDR3. The V end was cut by 3 bases, the J end by 8 bases, with 14 bases between. Germline loops: CDR1 SGDLS, CDR2 YYNGEE. The CDR3 is CASSEMPTDGYTF. DNA for the CDR3: TGTGCCAGCAGCGAGATGCCCACAGACGGCTACACCTTC.

This clone showed up just a few times. The chain uses TRBV7-9 and TRBJ2-7, with D unclear. The CDR3 is 14 amino acids. V was clipped by 1 base and J by 5 bases, with 12 bases between them. From germline, CDR1 is SEHNR and CDR2 FQNEAQ (reference sequence). The CDR3 DNA sequence: TGTGCCAGCAGCTTAGTATTCCGCCGCGACGAGCAGTACTTC. Protein product: CASSLVFRRDEQYF.

The genes are TRBV6-1 and TRBJ2-7, with 10 bases aligning to TRBD1. V trimming: 6 bases; J trimming: 3 bases; junction bases outside the gene matches: 5. This CDR3 comprises 14 residues. Germline V gives CDR1 MNHNS, CDR2 SASEGT. The CDR3 protein is CASRGQGPYYEQYF. DNA for the CDR3: TGTGCCAGCAGGGGACAGGGGCCCTACTACGAGCAGTACTTC.

The chain links TRBV5-4 to TRBJ1-1; D is undetermined. Trimming stripped 5 bases from V and 2 bases from J, with 10 bases between. Germline V gene sequence: CDR1 SGHNT, CDR2 YYREEE (reference sequence). This CDR3 is 13 amino acids long. The CDR3 is CASRLDTNTEAFF. In DNA, the CDR3 is TGTGCCAGCAGATTAGACACAAACACTGAAGCTTTCTTT.

In this sample, this clone turned up a few times. This chain uses TRBV24-1 with TRBJ2-1; 10 bases map to TRBD2. The CDR3 consists of 16 residues. Germline CDR1 reads KGHDR; CDR2 reads SFDVKD. V trimming: 5 bases; J trimming: 8 bases; junction bases outside the gene matches: 11. CDR3 nucleotide sequence: TGTGCCACCAGTGGGACGAGCGGGGGGGCCCTTTATGAGCAGTTCTTC. Translated: CATSGTSGGALYEQFF.

The V call is TRBV18, the J call TRBJ1-2; the D is unclear. CDR1 KGHSH and CDR2 LQKENI come from the germline V gene. Trimming took off 1 base at V and 4 bases at J, with 7 bases between the two ends. The CDR3 extends over 13 amino acids. Here the CDR3 reads CASSPLPSYGYTF. The DNA of the CDR3 is TGTGCCAGCTCACCACTCCCCTCCTATGGCTACACCTTC. The variable domain in full, with the rest retrieved from reference TRBV18 and TRBJ1-2, is NAGVMQNPRHLVRRRGQEARLRCSPMKGHSHVYWYRQLPEEGLKFMVYLQKENIIDESGMPKERFSAEFPKEGPSILRIQQVVRGDSAAYFCASSPLPSYGYTFGSGTRLTVV.

The CDR3 DNA sequence: TGTGCCACAAGACTCGGCAATCAGCCCCAGCATTTT. Translating it yields CATRLGNQPQHF. The V and J genes are TRBV27 and TRBJ1-5; D unresolved. The CDR3 is made up of 12 amino acids. V was cut by 10 bases and J by 2 bases, with 9 bases left in between. Germline V gene data show CDR1 as MNHEY and CDR2 as SMNVEV (reference sequence).